This T cell receptor (beta chain) appears in the sequencing data of a study of T cells in Graves' hyperthyroidism and ophthalmopathy. Study-wide results and caveats: Blood also showed most of the thyroid clonotypes that were expanded above 0.001. In the analysis, a 13 V-J model separated ophthalmopathy from stable hyperthyroidism.

The V and J ends lost 2 bases and 10 bases, in that order; junction bases with no gene match: 9. Germline V CDR1 and CDR2: MNHEY, SVGEGT. This CDR3 comprises 16 residues. It was RNA transcripts that yielded the amplified TCR beta CDR3 regions. First-round RT-PCR of the TCR CDR3 relied on the HTBI primer set. One entry per CDR3 protein results from TCRdb running MiXCR on the multiplex PCR reads. The sample contains a few hundred thousand distinct CDR3 sequences, approximately 48% of which appear only once. Many counts were recorded for this clonotype. What it binds is not known. Orbital computed tomography, thyroid ultrasound, serum thyroxine and TRAb, and clinical symptoms together informed the diagnoses.

The chain is built from TRBV6-2 or TRBV6-3 and TRBJ1-6; 9 bases are shared with TRBD1. Sequencing input: peripheral blood or thyroid tissue (not recorded which). This sequence originates from an adult woman with Graves' disease, either hyperthyroidism or ophthalmopathy (not recorded which). CDR3 in DNA: TGTGCCAGCAGTTACCGCACAGGGGGCGCGGGCTCACCCCTCCACTTT. Translating it yields CASSYRTGGAGSPLHF.